One sample yielded the 11 T cell receptor beta chains listed below, sequenced in a study of tumor and adjacent non-tumor tissue in lung cancer. This sample's RNA came from whole unsorted tissue. This non-tumor lung sample came from over 3 cm beyond the tumor edge. TCRbeta libraries were built with three rounds of nested PCR, modified from ARM-PCR. TCRdb analysed the multiplex PCR reads with MiXCR anew, one entry per CDR3 protein. The sample has 90,000 to 100,000 distinct CDR3 sequences; roughly 78% are singletons. The material sequenced was distant non-tumor lung tissue. Receptors originate from a man aged 60 to 75 with small cell lung cancer.

The V and J genes are TRBV11-2 and TRBJ2-7; D perhaps matches TRBD2 (6 bases). Germline lookup yields CDR1 SGHAT and CDR2 FQNNGV. Trimming pared 7 bases from V and 6 bases from J, leaving 19 bases between. CDR3 length equals 14 residues. As DNA, the CDR3 is TGTGCCAGCACTCTGGCGGGACGCGGCTCCGAGCAGTACTTC. Amino acid sequence: CASTLAGRGSEQYF. The entire variable domain, with the rest obtained from reference TRBV11-2 and TRBJ2-7, is as follows: EAGVAQSPRYKIIEKRQSVAFWCNPISGHATLYWYQQILGQGPKLLIQFQNNGVVDDSQLPKDRFSAERLKGVDSTLKIQPAKLEDSAVYLCASTLAGRGSEQYFGPGTRLTVT.

This clonotype was recorded only once. The conserved phenylalanine or tryptophan is not found at the CDR3 terminus, so this likely reflects a read error. The chain is built from TRBV4-2 and TRBJ2-1; D gene unclear. Germline assignment: CDR1 LGHNA and CDR2 YNFKEQ. The CDR3 is made up of 15 amino acids. CDR3 bases: TGTGCCAGCAGCCAAGATCTTCGGCTTTACAATGGGCAGTTCATC. As protein: CASSQDLRLYNGQFI.

Turning to this clonotype: One end of the junction varies from germline; a read error may be responsible. The chain couples TRBV12-3 or TRBV12-4 to TRBJ1-1, with a tentative D call TRBD1 (5 bases). The CDR3 consists of 13 residues. CDR3 amino acids: CASCWTLNTEAFF. CDR3 in DNA: TGTGCCAGCTGCTGGACACTGAACACTGAAGCATTCTTT.

CDR3 bases: TGTGCCAGCCGCTACGGGTCTCCCTTGGCGGAGCAGTTCTTC. Protein: CASRYGSPLAEQFF. The gene calls are TRBV6-5 and TRBJ2-1; D gene ambiguous. Germline values: CDR1 MNHEY, CDR2 SVGAGI. The CDR3 covers 14 residues. Between the trimmed V and J ends, which lost 8 bases and 10 bases, there was a span of 21 bases.

In regard to this clonotype: This CDR3 fails to terminate in the conserved phenylalanine or tryptophan, so it likely reflects a read error. The V gene is TRBV6-5, the J gene TRBJ2-7, with 7 bases aligning to TRBD2. The CDR3 totals 14 residues. The germline CDR1 and CDR2 sequences are MNHEY and SVGAGI. DNA for the CDR3: TGTGTCAGCAGGGAGGGACTCTTTTCTTACGAGCAGTACTCC. This codes for CVSREGLFSYEQYS.

This clonotype showed up just once. A much larger clone differs from this one at a single base, so this may be a read error. The genes are TRBV5-1 and TRBJ2-7; D unclear. This CDR3 spans 15 amino acids. V was clipped by 5 bases and J by 0 bases, with 15 bases between them. Germline CDR1 is SGHRS and CDR2 is YFSETQ. CDR3 sequence: CASRLSSGDSYEQYF. The CDR3 bases are TGCGCCAGCAGGTTGTCTTCAGGAGACTCCTACGAGCAGTACTTC. Based on the CDR3 plus reference TRBV5-1 and TRBJ2-7, the full variable domain is KAGVTQTPRYLIKTRGQQVTLSCSPISGHRSVSWYQQTPGQGLQFLFEYFSETQRNKGNFPGRFSGRQFSNSRSEMNVSTLELGDSALYLCASRLSSGDSYEQYFGPGTRLTVT.

The chain is built from TRBV11-1 and TRBJ2-2, with a tentative D call TRBD2 (6 bases). This CDR3 is 16 amino acids long. The germline V gene encodes CDR1 SGHAT and CDR2 FQDESV (reference sequence). V lost 1 base, J lost 7 bases, and 16 bases lay in between. CDR3: CASSLGQQRLDGELFF. The CDR3 nucleotides read TGTGCCAGCAGCTTAGGACAACAACGACTAGACGGGGAGCTGTTTTTT. Full variable domain (missing parts from reference TRBV11-1 and TRBJ2-2): EAEVAQSPRYKITEKSQAVAFWCDPISGHATLYWYRQILGQGPELLVQFQDESVVDDSQLPKDRFSAERLKGVDSTLKIQPAELGDSAMYLCASSLGQQRLDGELFFGEGSRLTVL.

Details on this clonotype: The germline gene is not matched at one end of the junction; a read error may be the cause. The gene calls are TRBV24-1 and TRBJ2-2; a possible D gene is TRBD2 (6 bases). Germline CDR1 KGHDR, CDR2 SFDVKD. This CDR3 is 15 amino acids long. CDR3 DNA sequence: TGTGTCACCAGTGATTCGAGGCGTCGGACCGGGGGGCTGTTTTTT. It translates to CVTSDSRRRTGGLFF.

The chain links TRBV11-2 to TRBJ2-3; D possibly corresponds to TRBD2 (5 bases). This CDR3 is built from 14 residues. Germline V CDR1 and CDR2: SGHAT, FQNNGV. The CDR3 DNA is TGTGCTAACAGCTTAATGGGAGAGGCAGATACGCAGTATTTT. Translated, it gives CANSLMGEADTQYF.

Sample share makes this clonotype medium-sized. The rearrangement joins TRBV6-2 or TRBV6-3 to TRBJ1-5; 9 nucleotides agree with TRBD1. Germline CDR1 and CDR2: MNHEY and SVGEGT. The junction had 7 bases not matched to a gene; V was cut back by 6 bases and J by 4 bases. This CDR3 comprises 15 residues. Here the CDR3 reads CASSGPGQGNQPQHF. Written as DNA, the CDR3 is TGTGCCAGCAGCGGGCCCGGACAGGGGAATCAGCCCCAGCATTTT.

This clonotype was seen a handful of times. One end of the junction does not line up with germline, which may come from a read error. The rearrangement uses TRBV11-1 and TRBJ2-7; D is ambiguous. This CDR3 comprises 14 residues. Germline V lookup: CDR1 SGHAT, CDR2 FQDESV (reference sequence). CDR3 sequence reads: CASSLTWSSYEQYF. The CDR3 coding sequence is TGTGCCAGCAGCTTAACGTGGAGCTCCTACGAACAGTACTTC.